This T cell receptor beta chain was documented in a study of T cell changes during pregnancy in multiple sclerosis. V lost 6 bases to trimming and J lost 4 bases, with 13 bases between them. The CDR3 is 15 amino acids. Germline assignment: CDR1 MRHNA and CDR2 SNTAGT. Method: immunoSEQ multiplex PCR; TCRdb's copy keeps in-frame clones and lacks some. The repertoire holds some 60,000 clones, roughly nine tenths seen once, with roughly 2.1% in the top ten. This clonotype was obtained from a female donor in good health, enrolled as a control in a pregnancy study. The chain links TRBV6-4 to TRBJ1-6; possibly TRBD1 for D (6 bases). The material sequenced was peripheral blood, taken in the first trimester of pregnancy. CDR3 sequence (DNA): TGTGCCAGCAGCCGGGACACCGGGTATAATTCACCCCTCCACTTT. Its translation: CASSRDTGYNSPLHF.